This record concerns one T cell receptor beta chain sequence. Its antigen is still unknown. The data originate from a study of T cell responses to AZD1222 COVID-19 vaccine. Study-level points and caveats: Donors were chiefly white British, with a greater number of females, and clonal diversity was perhaps underestimated. Recipients of AZD1222 seropositive at baseline numbered only five or six.

CDR1 is SGHKS and CDR2 is YYEKEE in the germline V gene (reference sequence). The CDR3 is made up of 18 amino acids. Trimming took off 1 base at V and 0 bases at J, with 16 bases between the two ends. Sequenced by immunoSEQ multiplex PCR; TCRdb stores in-frame clones only, minus some. The sample consists of 200,000 to 250,000 clones, around 94% of them appearing once. Here the sequenced sample was peripheral blood, taken 28 days after the second dose of the MenACWY control vaccine. The chain uses TRBV5-5 and TRBJ1-4; weak D call: TRBD1 (5 bases). The TCR was taken from an adult who received the MenACWY meningococcal vaccine as a control. DNA for the CDR3: TGTGCCAGCAGCTTGCTCGCGACAGCGACAGCAACTAATGAAAAACTGTTTTTT. It codes for CASSLLATATATNEKLFF.